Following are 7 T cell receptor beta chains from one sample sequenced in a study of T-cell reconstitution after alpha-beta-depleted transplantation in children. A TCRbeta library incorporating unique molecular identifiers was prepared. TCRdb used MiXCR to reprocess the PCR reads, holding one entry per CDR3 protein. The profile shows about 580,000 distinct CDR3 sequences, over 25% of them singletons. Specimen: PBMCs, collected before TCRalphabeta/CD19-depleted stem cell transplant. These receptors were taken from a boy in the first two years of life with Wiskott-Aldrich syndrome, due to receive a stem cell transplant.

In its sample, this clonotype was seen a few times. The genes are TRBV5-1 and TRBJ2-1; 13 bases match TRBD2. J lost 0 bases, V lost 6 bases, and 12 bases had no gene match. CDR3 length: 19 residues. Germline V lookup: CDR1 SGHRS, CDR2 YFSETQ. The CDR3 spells CASTPKGTSGTSSYNEQFF. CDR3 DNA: TGCGCCAGCACCCCAAAGGGGACTAGCGGGACTAGCTCCTACAATGAGCAGTTCTTC.

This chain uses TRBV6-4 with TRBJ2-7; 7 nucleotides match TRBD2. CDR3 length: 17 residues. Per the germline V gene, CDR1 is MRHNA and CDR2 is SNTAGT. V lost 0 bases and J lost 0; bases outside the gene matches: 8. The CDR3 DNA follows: TGTGCCAGCAGTGACTCCGTGTGGCGGGAGACCTCCTACGAGCAGTACTTC. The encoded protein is CASSDSVWRETSYEQYF.

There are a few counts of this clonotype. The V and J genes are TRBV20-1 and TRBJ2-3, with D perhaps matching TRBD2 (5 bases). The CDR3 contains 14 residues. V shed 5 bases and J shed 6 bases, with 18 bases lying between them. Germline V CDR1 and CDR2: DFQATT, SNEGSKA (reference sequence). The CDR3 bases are TGCAGTGCTGGAAGGACTGGGGTTGTGGATACGCAGTATTTT. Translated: CSAGRTGVVDTQYF.

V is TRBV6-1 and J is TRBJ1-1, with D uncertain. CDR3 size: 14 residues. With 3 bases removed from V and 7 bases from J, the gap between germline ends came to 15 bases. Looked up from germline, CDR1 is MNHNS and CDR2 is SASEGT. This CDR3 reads CASSDQLVGSEAFF. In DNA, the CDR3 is TGTGCCAGCAGTGATCAGTTGGTCGGGAGTGAAGCTTTCTTT.

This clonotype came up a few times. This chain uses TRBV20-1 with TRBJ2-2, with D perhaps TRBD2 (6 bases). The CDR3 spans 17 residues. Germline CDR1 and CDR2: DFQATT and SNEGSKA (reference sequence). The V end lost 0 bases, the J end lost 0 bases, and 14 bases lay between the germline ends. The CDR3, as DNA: TGCAGTGCTAGAGATCGGGGGAGAGCGACGAACACCGGGGAGCTGTTTTTT. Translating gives CSARDRGRATNTGELFF.

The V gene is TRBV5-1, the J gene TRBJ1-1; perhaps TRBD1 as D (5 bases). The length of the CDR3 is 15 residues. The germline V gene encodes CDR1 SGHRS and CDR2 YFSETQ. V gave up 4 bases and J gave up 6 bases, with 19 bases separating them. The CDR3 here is CASSALPGGISEAFF. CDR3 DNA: TGCGCCAGCAGCGCGCTCCCGGGGGGAATCTCTGAAGCTTTCTTT.

The chain's CDR3 is CSVAEDFYEQYF. CDR3 sequence (DNA): TGCAGCGTTGCGGAGGACTTCTACGAGCAGTACTTC. J is TRBJ2-7 and V is TRBV29-1, with D maybe TRBD2 (5 bases). The CDR3 has 12 amino acids. Germline lookup yields CDR1 SQVTM and CDR2 ANQGSEA. V was trimmed by 4 bases and J by 3 bases, leaving 10 bases between them.